These 20 T cell receptor beta chains originate from one sample sequenced in a study of blood T cell repertoires in COVID-19. Produced via immunoSEQ multiplex PCR; TCRdb's table is partial and in-frame only. The sample has about 36,000 clones, roughly 70% seen once; the top ten hold about 10%. Sequenced: peripheral blood. The receptors derive from an older man with COVID-19, enrolled during active disease.

This clone was seen a handful of times. This chain joins TRBV28 and TRBJ1-2; TRBD1 might be the D (5 bases). Germline lookup yields CDR1 MDHEN and CDR2 SYDVKM. V was cut by 5 bases and J by 10 bases, with 17 bases left in between. The CDR3 runs to 13 residues. CDR3 sequence reads: CASSAAGFLVYTF. CDR3 in DNA: TGTGCCAGCAGTGCCGCAGGGTTTCTTGTCTACACCTTC.

The CDR3 loop is CASSYQEDNSPLHF. As DNA, the CDR3 is TGTGCCAGCAGTTACCAGGAGGATAATTCACCCCTCCACTTT. The rearrangement joins TRBV6-6 to TRBJ1-6; D unclear. Germline V gene lookup returns CDR1 MNHNY and CDR2 SVGAGI (reference sequence). Trimming left V 2 bases short and J 5 bases short, with 7 bases between. This CDR3 contains 14 residues.

J is TRBJ1-3 and V is TRBV5-1; tentative D call: TRBD1 (6 bases). V was clipped by 4 bases and J by 0 bases, with 14 bases between them. The CDR3 is 16 amino acids. The germline V gene encodes CDR1 SGHRS and CDR2 YFSETQ. In DNA form, the CDR3 reads TGCGCCAGCAGCCGGGGGGACACCAGCTCTGGAAACACCATATATTTT. This gives the protein CASSRGDTSSGNTIYF.

This clone was detected only a few times. The rearrangement uses TRBV7-8 and TRBJ1-2, with D possibly TRBD1 on 6 matching bases. The CDR3 is 13 amino acids. V was clipped by 5 bases and J by 5 bases, with 12 bases between them. Germline V gives CDR1 SGHVS, CDR2 FQNEAQ. As DNA, the CDR3 is TGTGCCAGCAGCGCCAGGGGCGAGTATGGCTACACCTTC. It codes for CASSARGEYGYTF.

The rearrangement uses TRBV11-2 and TRBJ1-4; the D gene is possibly TRBD1 (6 bases). The ends were cut back, 5 bases at V and 5 bases at J, with 15 bases in the middle. Per germline, CDR1 SGHAT and CDR2 FQNNGV. The CDR3 loop spans 15 amino acids. CDR3 sequence (DNA): TGTGCCAGCAGCCGCCGGGACAAATCAAATGAAAAACTGTTTTTT. Translation gives CASSRRDKSNEKLFF.

This chain connects TRBV7-2 to TRBJ1-5; tentatively, D is TRBD1 (5 bases). The CDR3 loop spans 12 amino acids. CDR1 and CDR2 from the germline V gene are SGHTA and FQGNSA. V was clipped by 3 bases and J by 9 bases, with 9 bases between them. CDR3 amino acids: CASSFGAWPQHF. In nucleotides, the CDR3 is TGTGCCAGCAGCTTTGGGGCTTGGCCCCAGCATTTT. The variable domain in full, completed from reference TRBV7-2 and TRBJ1-5, reads GAGVSQSPSNKVTEKGKDVELRCDPISGHTALYWYRQSLGQGLEFLIYFQGNSAPDKSGLPSDRFSAERTGGSVSTLTIQRTQQEDSAVYLCASSFGAWPQHFGDGTRLSIL.

This clone was counted only a few times. The V gene is TRBV7-9, the J gene TRBJ2-3, with 12 bases lining up with TRBD2. From germline, CDR1 is SEHNR and CDR2 FQNEAQ (reference sequence). The CDR3 contains 16 residues. J was trimmed by 4 bases and V by 5 bases; bases with no gene match: 7. In DNA form, the CDR3 reads TGTGCCAGCAGCCCCCGGACTAGCGGGGTCTCAGATACGCAGTATTTT. This translates into CASSPRTSGVSDTQYF.

This chain connects TRBV2 to TRBJ2-7; a possible D gene is TRBD1 (6 bases). Germline-derived CDR1 and CDR2 are SNHLY and FYNNEI. V dropped 4 bases and J dropped 9 bases, with 13 bases sitting between them. The CDR3 covers 12 residues. CDR3 sequence: CASSATPQGQYF. CDR3 nucleotide sequence: TGTGCCAGCAGTGCTACCCCACAGGGGCAGTACTTC.

The chain has TRBV2 and TRBJ1-2; tentatively, D is TRBD1 (5 bases). Trimming took off 7 bases at V and 6 bases at J, with 18 bases between the two ends. Per the germline V gene, CDR1 is SNHLY and CDR2 is FYNNEI. CDR3 length: 14 amino acids. CDR3 amino acids: CASTSGVGHHGYTF. The CDR3 coding sequence is TGTGCCAGCACTTCGGGGGTAGGGCATCATGGCTACACCTTC.

This clone has a handful of counts. This chain connects TRBV27 to TRBJ1-6; D not resolved. Trimming left V 0 bases short and J 10 bases short, with 25 bases between. CDR1 and CDR2 (germline): MNHEY, SMNVEV (reference sequence). The CDR3 is 19 amino acids. The CDR3 DNA is TGTGCCAGCAGTTTATCCCCTATCCGTAGCGGCAGACTTTTATCACCCCTCCACTTT. Translating gives CASSLSPIRSGRLLSPLHF.

The rearrangement links TRBV5-4 to TRBJ1-1; a weak D match, TRBD1 (5 bases). From germline, CDR1 is SGHNT and CDR2 YYREEE (reference sequence). This CDR3 has 13 amino acids. The germline V and J ends were trimmed by 0 bases and 11 bases, with 14 bases remaining between them. The CDR3 DNA is TGTGCCAGCAGCTTGGAGAACAGGAGGGAGGCTTTCTTT. It codes for CASSLENRREAFF.

The CDR3 bases are TGCGCCAGCAGCACCGGGACAGGGACCGGGGAGCTGTTTTTT. Amino acids: CASSTGTGTGELFF. J is TRBJ2-2 and V is TRBV5-1; TRBD1 agrees at 9 bases. The CDR3 totals 14 residues. Trimming removed 4 bases from V and 5 bases from J; junction bases left unmatched: 3. Germline CDR1 reads SGHRS; CDR2 reads YFSETQ. Using reference TRBV5-1 and TRBJ2-2 for the parts outside the CDR3, the full variable domain is KAGVTQTPRYLIKTRGQQVTLSCSPISGHRSVSWYQQTPGQGLQFLFEYFSETQRNKGNFPGRFSGRQFSNSRSEMNVSTLELGDSALYLCASSTGTGTGELFFGEGSRLTVL.

The rearrangement uses TRBV7-9 and TRBJ1-4; D call uncertain. The CDR3 has 14 residues. Germline loops: CDR1 SEHNR, CDR2 FQNEAQ (reference sequence). V lost 1 base, J lost 6 bases, and 9 bases lay in between. The CDR3 is CASSLEGGYEKLFF. CDR3 bases: TGTGCCAGCAGCTTAGAGGGAGGGTATGAAAAACTGTTTTTT. The variable domain in full, completed from reference TRBV7-9 and TRBJ1-4, reads DTGVSQNPRHKITKRGQNVTFRCDPISEHNRLYWYRQTLGQGPEFLTYFQNEAQLEKSRLLSDRFSAERPKGSFSTLEIQRTEQGDSAMYLCASSLEGGYEKLFFGSGTQLSVL.

V is TRBV5-5 and J is TRBJ2-7; TRBD2 agrees at 9 bases. CDR3 length equals 15 residues. Per the germline V gene, CDR1 is SGHKS and CDR2 is YYEKEE (reference sequence). V shed 0 bases and J 2 bases; nucleotides not matched to a gene: 3. The CDR3 here is CASSLGLAATYEQYF. CDR3 bases: TGTGCCAGCAGCTTGGGACTAGCGGCAACCTACGAGCAGTACTTC.

The chain carries TRBV6-5 and TRBJ1-5, with D unresolved. With 5 bases removed from V and 8 bases from J, the gap between germline ends came to 10 bases. The CDR3 consists of 12 residues. The germline gives CDR1 MNHEY, CDR2 SVGAGI. The CDR3 region has the DNA TGTGCCAGCAGTAACAGTTGGGAGCCCCAGCATTTT. Encoded protein: CASSNSWEPQHF.

In its sample, this clone was seen once. V and J are TRBV15 and TRBJ2-7; maybe TRBD1 (6 bases). Germline loops: CDR1 LNHNV, CDR2 YYDKDF (reference sequence). With 4 bases removed from V and 1 base from J, the gap between germline ends came to 17 bases. The CDR3 sequence is 16 residues long. The CDR3 spells CATSTTGIRVSYEQYF. The CDR3 coding sequence is TGTGCCACCAGCACCACAGGGATTCGAGTGTCCTACGAGCAGTACTTC. Based on the CDR3 plus reference TRBV15 and TRBJ2-7, the full variable domain is DAMVIQNPRYQVTQFGKPVTLSCSQTLNHNVMYWYQQKSSQAPKLLFHYYDKDFNNEADTPDNFQSRRPNTSFCFLDIRSPGLGDTAMYLCATSTTGIRVSYEQYFGPGTRLTVT.

The chain links TRBV29-1 to TRBJ1-1; TRBD1 matches 7 bases. The V and J ends lost 5 bases and 4 bases, in that order; junction bases with no gene match: 4. Germline loops: CDR1 SQVTM, CDR2 ANQGSEA. The CDR3 covers 12 residues. CDR3 in amino acids: CSVLQGSTEAFF. CDR3 nucleotides: TGCAGCGTTTTACAGGGGAGCACTGAAGCTTTCTTT.

This chain links TRBV28 with TRBJ2-5; D gene ambiguous. Germline loops: CDR1 MDHEN, CDR2 SYDVKM. Trimming took 3 bases from V and 6 from J, leaving 5 bases between them. CDR3 length equals 11 residues. CDR3 DNA: TGTGCCAGCAGTTTTTCTAAGACCCAGTACTTC. Its translation is CASSFSKTQYF.

The J gene is TRBJ1-2, the V gene TRBV3-1 (or the pseudogene TRBV3-2), with 12 bases matching TRBD1. The germline gives CDR1 LGHDT, CDR2 YNNKEL (reference sequence). With 0 bases clipped from V and 7 bases from J, the junction kept 9 bases outside the gene matches. This CDR3 has 17 amino acids. The chain's CDR3 is CASSQDYLGQGASGYTF. The CDR3 DNA is TGTGCCAGCAGCCAAGATTATTTGGGACAGGGGGCTTCTGGCTACACCTTC.

This chain links TRBV19 with TRBJ2-3; D is possibly TRBD1 (5 bases). Per germline, CDR1 LNHDA and CDR2 SQIVND (reference sequence). The CDR3 is made up of 16 amino acids. V dropped 0 bases and J dropped 1 base, with 11 bases sitting between them. The CDR3: CASSIDQGRGTDTQYF. DNA of the CDR3: TGTGCCAGTAGTATAGACCAGGGCAGGGGCACAGATACGCAGTATTTT. Full variable domain (rest looked up from reference TRBV19 and TRBJ2-3): DGGITQSPKYLFRKEGQNVTLSCEQNLNHDAMYWYRQDPGQGLRLIYYSQIVNDFQKGDIAEGYSVSREKKESFPLTVTSAQKNPTAFYLCASSIDQGRGTDTQYFGPGTRLTVL.